This T cell receptor (beta chain) was documented in a study of siplizumab effects on memory and regulatory T cells. Assay: immunoSEQ multiplex PCR; the TCRdb copy retains only in-frame clones and omits some. The repertoire holds around 86,000 clones, with 94% as singletons. Germline CDR1 reads MNHEY; CDR2 reads SVGAGI. This CDR3 contains 15 residues. The V gene lost 2 bases and the J gene lost 1 base, with 11 bases spanning the gap. The sequence was collected from a human donor in good health. The sequenced sample consisted of non-Treg CD4+ T cells sorted from blood. J is TRBJ1-1 and V is TRBV6-5, with a possible D match to TRBD1 (5 bases). CDR3 protein: CASSYLDRWNTEAFF. The CDR3 DNA sequence: TGTGCCAGCAGTTACCTTGACAGATGGAACACTGAAGCTTTCTTT.